What follows are 26 T cell receptor beta chains derived from one specimen sequenced in a study of tumor-infiltrating lymphocytes in primary liver carcinoma. A primer matching the constant region was used to make TCR beta cDNA from 500 to 650 ng of total RNA. Each TCR beta library was derived from three nested multiplex PCR rounds that employed slightly modified ARM-PCR. TRBV1-TRBV30 forward primers and a C-beta reverse primer were used in the first two PCR rounds, which each ran for 10 cycles. TCRdb re-analysed the multiplex PCR reads in MiXCR, keeping a single row per CDR3 protein. Among about 180,000 distinct CDR3 sequences listed, 50% to 75% were seen once. The authors took blood RNA from unsorted whole blood and also extracted germline DNA. The specimen was peripheral blood. These receptors came from a man between 40 and 49 years old with primary liver carcinoma and hepatitis B virus infection.

The chain recombines TRBV5-5 with TRBJ2-2; D remains ambiguous. The germline CDR1 and CDR2 sequences are SGHKS and YYEKEE (reference sequence). There are 16 residues in the CDR3. Trimming removed 4 bases from V and 2 bases from J, with 15 bases in between. DNA of the CDR3: TGTGCCAGCAGCCCCCACGGACCTACCAACACCGGGGAGCTGTTTTTT. Protein: CASSPHGPTNTGELFF.

Concerning this clonotype: The conserved closing phenylalanine or tryptophan is absent in this CDR3, likely reflecting a read error. V is TRBV6-1 and J is TRBJ2-7; D is possibly TRBD1 (6 bases). The ends were cut back, 11 bases at V and 5 bases at J, with 16 bases in the middle. Germline-derived CDR1 and CDR2 are MNHNS and SASEGT. The CDR3 runs to 12 residues. The CDR3 region has the DNA TGTGCCCTACAGGGATCGCGGAACGAGCAGTACTCC. Its translation is CALQGSRNEQYS.

The chain is built from TRBV29-1 and TRBJ1-2, with a weak D call TRBD1 (6 bases). Germline V gene lookup returns CDR1 SQVTM and CDR2 ANQGSEA. CDR3 length equals 13 residues. Trimming left V 5 bases short and J 9 bases short, with 19 bases between. The CDR3 region is CSVLQGIAACYTF. In DNA form, the CDR3 reads TGCAGCGTTCTACAGGGTATCGCCGCGTGCTACACCTTC.

This clonotype was found a few times. This sequence joins TRBV29-1 and TRBJ1-1, with D possibly being TRBD1 (6 bases). This CDR3 is 14 amino acids long. The V and J ends lost 7 bases and 1 base respectively, with 16 bases between them. Germline V gives CDR1 SQVTM, CDR2 ANQGSEA. CDR3 nucleotides: TGCAGCGCCCGGAGGGGGGACGCGAACACTGAAGCTTTCTTT. Residues: CSARRGDANTEAFF.

This chain connects TRBV29-1 to TRBJ2-2; 7 nucleotides line up with TRBD2. CDR3 length equals 15 residues. CDR1 SQVTM and CDR2 ANQGSEA come from the germline V gene. The junction had 11 bases not matched to a gene; V was cut back by 4 bases and J by 6 bases. Here the CDR3 reads CSVVNSGRVPGELFF. DNA for the CDR3: TGCAGCGTTGTAAATAGTGGGAGGGTCCCCGGGGAGCTGTTTTTT.

The chain joins TRBV30 to TRBJ2-3; 7 nucleotides line up with TRBD2. Germline lookup yields CDR1 GTSNPN and CDR2 SVGIG (reference sequence). The V segment lost 4 bases and the J segment 3 bases; nucleotides outside the gene matches: 7. The CDR3 runs 14 residues. This CDR3 reads CAWNREVGTDTQYF. The CDR3 DNA is TGTGCCTGGAACCGGGAGGTCGGGACAGATACGCAGTATTTT.

V is TRBV12-3 or TRBV12-4 and J is TRBJ2-7, with 9 positions matching TRBD2. The CDR3 extends over 14 amino acids. The ends lost 3 bases at V and 2 bases at J; junction bases unmatched: 2. The CDR3 DNA follows: TGTGCCAGCAGTTTGGGGACTAGCACCTACGAGCAGTACTTC. This encodes CASSLGTSTYEQYF.

This clonotype occurred many times. This chain connects TRBV6-5 to TRBJ2-7; D is unresolved. Trimming took 11 bases from V and 4 from J, leaving 6 bases between them. The germline V gene has CDR1 MNHEY and CDR2 SVGAGI. The CDR3 is 9 residues long. CDR3 DNA: TGTGCCTCCCCGTACGAGCAGTACTTC. This codes for CASPYEQYF.

This clonotype has a count of ten or more. This chain links TRBV11-2 with TRBJ2-3, with D unresolved. Germline values: CDR1 SGHAT, CDR2 FQNNGV. The V and J ends lost 1 base and 5 bases respectively, with 10 bases between them. The CDR3 is made up of 14 amino acids. The CDR3 DNA follows: TGTGCCAGCAGCTTAGGGGGATTTAGAGATACGCAGTATTTT. Residues: CASSLGGFRDTQYF.

This clonotype was recorded once. One end of the junction is discordant with germline, which a read error may explain. The chain is built from TRBV11-2 and TRBJ1-2; D unclear. Germline V gene data show CDR1 as SGHAT and CDR2 as FQNNGV. The CDR3 sequence is 14 residues long. CDR3 DNA sequence: TGTGCCAGCAGCCTCGAAACGGGTGGCTATGGCTACACTTTC. Amino acid sequence: CASSLETGGYGYTF.

Concerning this clonotype: This may come from a read error, since a much larger clone is one base off. The chain recombines TRBV6-5 with TRBJ1-2; no firm D call. The length of the CDR3 is 10 residues. In germline, CDR1 is MNHEY, CDR2 SVGAGI. V shed 10 bases and J shed 8 bases, with 11 bases lying between them. CDR3 in DNA: TGTGCCACCAAGAATGAAGGCTACACCTTC. This gives the protein CATKNEGYTF.

Regarding this clonotype: An end of the junction does not agree with germline; a read error may underlie this. CDR3 sequence: CASSPQMNTEAFF. The CDR3 coding sequence is TGCGCCAGCAGCCCTCAGATGAACACTGAAGCTTTCTTT. The V and J genes are TRBV11-2 and TRBJ1-1, with D hard to call. The CDR3 totals 13 residues. Per germline, CDR1 SGHAT and CDR2 FQNNGV.

This clonotype was seen a few times. The chain employs TRBV6-1 and TRBJ2-7, with TRBD2 matching over 8 bases. Per germline, CDR1 MNHNS and CDR2 SASEGT. This CDR3 has 17 residues. V was pared by 1 base and J by 4 bases, with 12 bases of the junction left unmatched. The CDR3: CASSEGTLGAGGYEQYF. The CDR3 DNA follows: TGTGCCAGCAGTGAAGGGACCCTCGGGGCGGGAGGTTACGAGCAGTACTTC.

This clonotype is a singleton in its sample. This sequence may be a read error, since a much larger clone differs from it by one base. The chain couples TRBV29-1 to TRBJ1-2; D gene uncertain. The CDR3 covers 10 residues. Germline values: CDR1 SQVTM, CDR2 ANQGSEA. CDR3 sequence: CSLESYGYTF. CDR3 nucleotide sequence: TGCAGCCTTGAATCCTATGGCTACACCTTC.

J is TRBJ2-5 and V is TRBV29-1; the match to TRBD2 covers 13 bases. J was trimmed by 6 bases and V by 4 bases; bases with no gene match: 8. Germline lookup yields CDR1 SQVTM and CDR2 ANQGSEA. The CDR3 is 15 residues long. Here the CDR3 DNA reads TGCAGCGTTGCTGGACTAGCGGGAGAGTTGAAGACCCAGTACTTC. This encodes CSVAGLAGELKTQYF. Looking up the rest from reference TRBV29-1 and TRBJ2-5 gives the full variable domain: SAVISQKPSRDICQRGTSLTIQCQVDSQVTMMFWYRQQPGQSLTLIATANQGSEATYESGFVIDKFPISRPNLTFSTLTVSNMSPEDSSIYLCSVAGLAGELKTQYFGPGTRLLVL.

Details on this clonotype: One end of the junction is discordant with germline, which a read error may explain. The rearrangement uses TRBV11-2 and TRBJ2-5, with TRBD2 as a possible D gene (6 bases). The CDR3 length is 16 residues. Germline V gene data show CDR1 as SGHAT and CDR2 as FQNNGV. The CDR3 nucleotides read TGTGTCAGCAGCTCCGCCCCGGGACTGTTAAGGGAGACCCAGTACTTC. Translating it yields CVSSSAPGLLRETQYF. Complete variable domain (other parts from reference TRBV11-2 and TRBJ2-5): EAGVAQSPRYKIIEKRQSVAFWCNPISGHATLYWYQQILGQGPKLLIQFQNNGVVDDSQLPKDRFSAERLKGVDSTLKIQPAKLEDSAVYLCVSSSAPGLLRETQYFGPGTRLLVL.

Comment on this clonotype: The junction does not match germline at one end; this may be a read error. The chain recombines TRBV7-9 with TRBJ2-5, with 9 bases lining up with TRBD1. Germline values: CDR1 SEHNR, CDR2 FQNEAQ (reference sequence). This CDR3 region has 16 residues. CDR3 region: CARSSRDREVEETQYF. CDR3 bases: TGTGCCAGAAGCTCAAGGGACAGGGAAGTGGAAGAGACCCAGTACTTC.

V usage is TRBV14 and J usage is TRBJ2-1; 10 bases match TRBD2. This CDR3 comprises 17 residues. J was trimmed by 7 bases and V by 4 bases; bases with no gene match: 13. Germline assignment: CDR1 SGHDN and CDR2 FVKESK. The CDR3 DNA sequence: TGTGCCAGCAGCCGCGACTACGGAGCGGGAGGGTGGAATGAGCAGTTCTTC. Translating gives CASSRDYGAGGWNEQFF.

Note on this clonotype: This is likely a read error, given that the CDR3 carries no conserved phenylalanine or tryptophan at its end. The genes are TRBV5-1 and TRBJ2-3; D call uncertain. V was clipped by 5 bases and J by 3 bases, with 10 bases between them. Germline CDR1 SGHRS, CDR2 YFSETQ. The CDR3 loop spans 13 amino acids. In DNA, the CDR3 is TGCGCCAGCAGGCGATTGGGGACAGATACGCAGTATTCT. This codes for CASRRLGTDTQYS.

The chain is built from TRBV11-2 and TRBJ1-1; TRBD1 is a possible D gene (5 bases). Looked up from germline, CDR1 is SGHAT and CDR2 is FQNNGV. This CDR3 contains 13 residues. Deletions cut 11 bases from V and 5 bases from J, with 18 bases between. The CDR3 protein is CAGIPDGATEAFF. The CDR3 region has the DNA TGTGCCGGCATACCCGACGGGGCGACTGAAGCTTTCTTT.

The table lists this clonotype with a count of one. One end of the junction is discordant with germline, which a read error may explain. The V gene is TRBV6-6, the J gene TRBJ2-7; 7 nucleotides match TRBD2. The length of the CDR3 is 11 residues. The germline V gene has CDR1 MNHNY and CDR2 SVGAGI (reference sequence). The CDR3 sequence: CTSGNSYEQYF. CDR3 nucleotide sequence: TGTACCAGCGGGAACTCCTACGAGCAGTACTTC.

The sample holds many counts of this clonotype. V is TRBV11-1 and J is TRBJ2-3; 10 bases match TRBD2. The CDR3 is 16 residues long. Germline CDR1 and CDR2: SGHAT and FQDESV (reference sequence). V was pared by 5 bases and J by 4 bases, with 9 bases of the junction left unmatched. CDR3 sequence: CASSALAGVSADTQYF. CDR3 nucleotide sequence: TGTGCCAGCAGCGCCCTAGCGGGAGTAAGTGCAGATACGCAGTATTTT.

The rearrangement links TRBV12-3 or TRBV12-4 to TRBJ2-7; D unclear. The CDR3 spans 14 residues. Trimming took off 2 bases at V and 2 bases at J, with 10 bases between the two ends. DNA for the CDR3: TGTGCCAGCAGTTTAATGGCTGAAACCTACGAGCAGTACTTC. It codes for CASSLMAETYEQYF.

The chain combines TRBV5-6 with TRBJ2-1; D is unresolved. CDR3 size: 15 residues. The germline V and J ends were trimmed by 4 bases and 1 base, with 12 bases remaining between them. Germline V gene lookup returns CDR1 SGHDT and CDR2 YYEEEE. The CDR3 sequence is CASSAILWSYNEQFF. In nucleotides, the CDR3 is TGTGCCAGCAGCGCAATTTTGTGGTCCTACAATGAGCAGTTCTTC.

This chain joins TRBV4-1 and TRBJ1-1, with D hard to call. The CDR3 sequence is 13 residues long. V shed 2 bases and J shed 1 base, with 5 bases lying between them. Germline-derived CDR1 and CDR2 are MGHRA and YSYEKL. CDR3 coding DNA: TGCGCCAGCAGCCAAAGCAGGAACACTGAAGCTTTCTTT. Protein product: CASSQSRNTEAFF.

To note about this clonotype: At one end, the junction sequence differs from germline, possibly due to a read error. The chain recombines TRBV14 with TRBJ1-4, with D possibly TRBD1 on 6 matching bases. This CDR3 region has 17 residues. From germline, CDR1 is SGHDN and CDR2 FVKESK. The CDR3 is CVSSRLLGNRDFEKLFF. Written as DNA, the CDR3 is TGTGTCAGCAGCCGCTTGTTAGGGAACAGGGACTTTGAAAAACTGTTTTTT.